The 24 T cell receptor beta chains reported below all come from one sample, sequenced in a study of a mutant IDH1 vaccine in newly diagnosed glioma. Libraries were prepared by immunoSEQ multiplex PCR; TCRdb keeps only in-frame clonotypes and omits some of them. This table holds tens of thousands of clones, roughly three quarters found once. These receptors' targets are unknown. The time point was: week 11, during vaccination. All doses held 300 ug of mutant IDH1 20-mer peptide, with topical imiquimod. The sequences come from PBMCs, collected from a glioma patient whose treatment included an IDH1 peptide vaccine. The receptors were sampled from a man in his thirties or forties with glioma.

This clone was found once. V and J are TRBV9 and TRBJ2-1, with D tentatively TRBD2 (5 bases). The CDR3 length is 16 residues. CDR1 is SGDLS, CDR2 YYNGEE, per germline. Trimming took 0 bases from V and 0 from J, leaving 10 bases between them. CDR3 bases: TGTGCCAGCAGCGTAGAGGCGGGCCACTCCTACAATGAGCAGTTCTTC. Translation: CASSVEAGHSYNEQFF.

J is TRBJ1-5 and V is TRBV5-1, with no clear D. The germline V gene has CDR1 SGHRS and CDR2 YFSETQ. The V end lost 0 bases, the J end lost 4 bases, and 11 bases lay between the germline ends. This CDR3 has 15 residues. The CDR3 bases are TGCGCCAGCAGCTTGGGGGGAGAAATGAATCAGCCCCAGCATTTT. Amino acid sequence: CASSLGGEMNQPQHF.

The chain links TRBV9 to TRBJ2-5; D gene unclear. Trimming took off 0 bases at V and 3 bases at J, with 0 bases between the two ends. The germline CDR1 and CDR2 sequences are SGDLS and YYNGEE. The CDR3 is 11 residues long. The CDR3 DNA sequence: TGTGCCAGCAGCGTAGAAGAGACCCAGTACTTC. Protein product: CASSVEETQYF. The entire variable domain, with the rest obtained from reference TRBV9 and TRBJ2-5, is as follows: DSGVTQTPKHLITATGQRVTLRCSPRSGDLSVYWYQQSLDQGLQFLIQYYNGEERAKGNILERFSAQQFPDLHSELNLSSLELGDSALYFCASSVEETQYFGPGTRLLVL.

The chain employs TRBV7-9 and TRBJ1-2; D uncertain. The germline V and J ends were trimmed by 4 bases and 1 base, with 13 bases remaining between them. The CDR3 spans 15 residues. Per the germline V gene, CDR1 is SEHNR and CDR2 is FQNEAQ (reference sequence). CDR3 DNA: TGTGCCAGCAGCTCCTACATCCAAGATAACTATGGCTACACCTTC. This gives the protein CASSSYIQDNYGYTF.

The J gene is TRBJ1-4, the V gene TRBV5-1, with D tentatively TRBD1 (5 bases). V dropped 0 bases and J dropped 3 bases, with 9 bases sitting between them. CDR1 is SGHRS and CDR2 is YFSETQ in the germline V gene. The CDR3 runs 15 residues. The CDR3 nucleotides read TGCGCCAGCAGCTTGGCCGGGGGGGCTAATGAAAAACTGTTTTTT. Translation gives CASSLAGGANEKLFF.

Turning to this clone: Other DNA sequences in this specimen translate into the identical CDR3. The chain joins TRBV27 to TRBJ2-7; 9 bases align to TRBD1. Trimming cost V 2 bases and J 4 bases; bases outside gene matches: 6. CDR3 length: 15 residues. Germline V gene sequence: CDR1 MNHEY, CDR2 SMNVEV (reference sequence). CDR3 nucleotides: TGTGCCAGCAGTTTAAGAGGACAGGGGTTTTACGAGCAGTACTTC. Encoded protein: CASSLRGQGFYEQYF.

V gene TRBV27 combines with J gene TRBJ2-2, with 12 bases lining up with TRBD2. The V segment lost 2 bases and the J segment 9 bases; nucleotides outside the gene matches: 7. Germline loops: CDR1 MNHEY, CDR2 SMNVEV (reference sequence). This CDR3 has 16 residues. The CDR3 loop is CASSLTTSGRFRELFF. DNA of the CDR3: TGTGCCAGCAGTTTAACAACTAGCGGGAGGTTTCGGGAGCTGTTTTTT.

This rearrangement joins TRBV28 to TRBJ1-2, with 8 bases identical to TRBD1. V was clipped by 6 bases and J by 2 bases; unmatched bases: 5. CDR3 length: 14 amino acids. The germline CDR1 and CDR2 sequences are MDHEN and SYDVKM. CDR3 coding DNA: TGTGCCAGCAGCCCAGGGGGCCCGAACTATGGCTACACCTTC. Translation gives CASSPGGPNYGYTF.

The chain is built from TRBV5-4 and TRBJ2-4, with D possibly matching TRBD2 (5 bases). The CDR3 totals 15 residues. CDR1 is SGHNT and CDR2 is YYREEE in the germline V gene (reference sequence). The ends were cut back, 2 bases at V and 8 bases at J, with 17 bases in the middle. The CDR3 DNA reads as TGTGCCAGCAGCTTTCCGGGGTCTTCGCGGGACATTCAGTACTTC. This codes for CASSFPGSSRDIQYF.

CDR3 DNA sequence: TGCGCCAGCAGCGTTAGCGGGTGGGCCACAGATACGCAGTATTTT. Translation: CASSVSGWATDTQYF. The rearrangement uses TRBV5-1 and TRBJ2-3; 7 bases are a match to TRBD2. From germline, CDR1 is SGHRS and CDR2 YFSETQ. With V trimmed by 4 bases and J by 2 bases, 7 bases remained unmatched. The CDR3 consists of 15 residues.

The chain is built from TRBV6-1 and TRBJ2-7, with D unresolved. Per germline, CDR1 MNHNS and CDR2 SASEGT. The V end was cut by 7 bases, the J end by 2 bases, with 6 bases between. CDR3 length equals 11 residues. The DNA of the CDR3 is TGTGCCAGCATTGGTACCTACGAGCAGTACTTC. Residues: CASIGTYEQYF.

V gene TRBV4-1 combines with J gene TRBJ1-2; D is possibly TRBD1 (5 bases). The V end was cut by 5 bases, the J end by 5 bases, with 21 bases between. The CDR3 length is 16 residues. Germline loops: CDR1 MGHRA, CDR2 YSYEKL. The CDR3 DNA reads TGCGCCAGCAGCTACCAGGGAAGACAGCCTGCGTATGGCTACACCTTC. Protein product: CASSYQGRQPAYGYTF.

The gene calls are TRBV13 and TRBJ1-3; tentative D call: TRBD1 (5 bases). Germline V gene sequence: CDR1 PRHDT, CDR2 FYEKMQ (reference sequence). Trimming cost V 2 bases and J 4 bases, with 12 bases left between them. The CDR3 covers 15 residues. DNA for the CDR3: TGTGCCAGCAGCTTATCCGGGGGAAGGGGAAACACCATATATTTT. Translating it yields CASSLSGGRGNTIYF.

This chain uses TRBV18 with TRBJ1-2, with unresolved D. The germline V and J ends were trimmed by 1 base and 0 bases, with 18 bases remaining between them. The CDR3 is 18 amino acids. The germline V gene has CDR1 KGHSH and CDR2 LQKENI. The CDR3 loop is CASSPRFGREGANYGYTF. As DNA, the CDR3 is TGTGCCAGCTCACCACGTTTCGGTAGGGAAGGAGCTAACTATGGCTACACCTTC.

This chain joins TRBV6-5 and TRBJ2-6; D is possibly TRBD1 (6 bases). The V and J ends lost 6 bases and 7 bases respectively, with 16 bases between them. Germline V gene lookup returns CDR1 MNHEY and CDR2 SVGAGI. The CDR3 covers 15 residues. The CDR3 DNA follows: TGTGCCAGCAGCAAACTACAGGGTAGTGCCAACGTCCTGACTTTC. Amino acid sequence: CASSKLQGSANVLTF.

V gene TRBV4-1 combines with J gene TRBJ1-3; no reliable D call. Trimming left V 0 bases short and J 5 bases short, with 11 bases between. The V gene's germline CDR1 is MGHRA and CDR2 YSYEKL. The CDR3 spans 15 residues. The CDR3 DNA follows: TGCGCCAGCAGCCAAGATCAGGCGTGGCGAAACACCATATATTTT. It specifies CASSQDQAWRNTIYF.

This clone came up once. The CDR3 spells CASSEFGGFTDTQYF. The CDR3 DNA reads TGTGCCAGCAGTGAATTTGGCGGATTCACAGATACGCAGTATTTT. J is TRBJ2-3 and V is TRBV25-1, with unresolved D. Germline V gives CDR1 MGHDK, CDR2 SYGVNS. The ends were cut back, 1 base at V and 2 bases at J, with 10 bases in the middle. The CDR3 is made up of 15 amino acids.

J is TRBJ2-1 and V is TRBV30; TRBD2 agrees at 7 bases. CDR1 is GTSNPN and CDR2 is SVGIG in the germline V gene (reference sequence). Losses at the gene ends were 4 bases for V and 8 bases for J; bases not matched to a gene: 11. The CDR3 extends over 14 amino acids. The CDR3 sequence: CAWKGGIPGDEQFF. CDR3 coding DNA: TGTGCCTGGAAGGGAGGGATCCCTGGGGATGAGCAGTTCTTC.

The V and J genes are TRBV6-5 and TRBJ1-4; the D is unclear. This CDR3 has 14 amino acids. Germline CDR1 reads MNHEY; CDR2 reads SVGAGI. V was shortened by 6 bases and J by 4 bases, with 12 bases between the two germline ends. CDR3 region: CASSTPGDNEKLFF. The CDR3 DNA sequence: TGTGCCAGCAGCACCCCCGGGGATAATGAAAAACTGTTTTTT.

The rearrangement uses TRBV15 and TRBJ2-7, with D tentatively TRBD2 (6 bases). The CDR3 covers 16 residues. V lost 0 bases, J lost 5 bases, and 17 bases lay in between. Germline V gene data show CDR1 as LNHNV and CDR2 as YYDKDF (reference sequence). This CDR3 is CATSRDQNLRGHEQYF. The DNA of the CDR3 is TGTGCCACCAGCAGAGATCAAAATTTGCGGGGCCACGAGCAGTACTTC.

The CDR3 reads CASSRPVGTVLYEQYF. DNA of the CDR3: TGCGCCAGCAGCAGACCGGTTGGGACAGTGTTGTACGAGCAGTACTTC. This sequence joins TRBV5-1 and TRBJ2-7; 7 bases map to TRBD1. V trimming: 4 bases; J trimming: 4 bases; junction bases outside the gene matches: 14. The CDR3 has 16 residues. Germline V CDR1 and CDR2: SGHRS, YFSETQ.

This clone was picked up one time. This chain connects TRBV28 to TRBJ1-2; no clear D gene. This CDR3 comprises 13 residues. Germline-derived CDR1 and CDR2 are MDHEN and SYDVKM. The V end lost 10 bases, the J end lost 2 bases, and 14 bases lay between the germline ends. For the CDR3, the DNA is TGTGCCACCCTTCCAATTGTCAACTATGGCTACACCTTC. It translates to CATLPIVNYGYTF.

The rearrangement uses TRBV30 and TRBJ2-1; 8 bases align to TRBD2. The length of the CDR3 is 11 residues. Germline V CDR1 and CDR2: GTSNPN, SVGIG (reference sequence). Trimming cost V 4 bases and J 9 bases; bases outside gene matches: 2. In nucleotides, the CDR3 is TGTGCCTGGATAACTAGCGGTGAGCAGTTCTTC. Translation: CAWITSGEQFF.

V is TRBV6-5 and J is TRBJ2-3; 7 bases are a match to TRBD2. Germline CDR1 MNHEY, CDR2 SVGAGI. This CDR3 comprises 16 residues. J was trimmed by 3 bases and V by 0 bases; bases with no gene match: 6. The CDR3 DNA sequence: TGTGCCAGCAGTTACTCGTCTCGCGGGGGAACAGATACGCAGTATTTT. It is translated as CASSYSSRGGTDTQYF.